This T cell receptor beta chain appears in the sequencing data of a study of technical replicates of blood from several donors. Clones were sequenced by immunoSEQ multiplex PCR, and TCRdb holds only the in-frame ones, with some missing. The repertoire has roughly 80,000 clones, about 91% of them found once; the top ten carry approximately 0.39%. V lost 4 bases and J 2 bases, leaving 15 bases between the germline ends. This CDR3 comprises 15 residues. CDR1 is SGHNT, CDR2 YYREEE, per germline (reference sequence). Material: T cells isolated from PBMCs. The genes are TRBV5-4 and TRBJ1-2, with D maybe TRBD1 (5 bases). The origin of this receptor is a human donor in good health. In DNA, the CDR3 is TGTGCCAGCAGCGGGCCGGACATACAAAACTATGGCTACACCTTC. Protein product: CASSGPDIQNYGYTF. Looking up the rest from reference TRBV5-4 and TRBJ1-2 gives the full variable domain: ETGVTQSPTHLIKTRGQQVTLRCSSQSGHNTVSWYQQALGQGPQFIFQYYREEENGRGNFPPRFSGLQFPNYSSELNVNALELDDSALYLCASSGPDIQNYGYTFGSGTRLTVV.